This T cell receptor (beta chain) was identified in a study of blood T cells in healthy people across ages. The CDR3 contains 15 residues. Between the trimmed V and J ends, which lost 0 bases and 4 bases, there was a span of 12 bases. Germline V gives CDR1 MGHRA, CDR2 YSYEKL. The authors ran a second PCR of about 6 to 11 cycles using a sample-barcoded 5' primer and a J-beta primer mix. From the 5' RACE reads, TCRdb called clonotypes with MiXCR, one entry per CDR3 protein. The table lists around 1,800,000 distinct CDR3 sequences, 39% of them singletons. The TCR originated in a human donor in good health. This chain uses TRBV4-1 with TRBJ1-1, with a possible D match to TRBD1 (6 bases). What was sequenced was blood. The CDR3 region is CASSQERGARTEAFF. CDR3 nucleotides: TGCGCCAGCAGCCAAGAAAGGGGGGCACGCACTGAAGCTTTCTTT.